The 6 T cell receptor beta chains given below trace back to one sample, sequenced in a study of cytomegalovirus exposure and HLA in healthy donors. Repertoires were generated with immunoSEQ multiplex PCR, while TCRdb's copy carries only in-frame clones and drops some. Seen here are some 340,000 clones, about nine tenths observed once, and the top ten hold roughly 1.2%. Sequencing was carried out using PBMCs. All receptors derive from a woman between 25 and 40 years old in good health and CMV-seropositive.

The V and J genes are TRBV28 and TRBJ2-2; TRBD1 might be the D (5 bases). Trimming cost V 7 bases and J 1 base, with 7 bases left between them. The CDR3 has 13 residues. Germline lookup yields CDR1 MDHEN and CDR2 SYDVKM. DNA for the CDR3: TGTGCCAGCACTCAGGGGAACACCGGGGAGCTGTTTTTT. This encodes CASTQGNTGELFF.

This sequence joins TRBV15 and TRBJ2-7; 7 bases are a match to TRBD2. Trimming took 6 bases from V and 0 from J; bases not matched to a gene: 2. CDR1 and CDR2 (germline): LNHNV, YYDKDF (reference sequence). This CDR3 has 13 amino acids. Here the CDR3 DNA reads TGTGCCACCAGACTAGCGTCCTCCTACGAGCAGTACTTC. It codes for CATRLASSYEQYF.

The J gene is TRBJ1-1, the V gene TRBV6-5; no clear D gene. V lost 2 bases and J lost 2, with 15 bases in between. Germline V gene sequence: CDR1 MNHEY, CDR2 SVGAGI. CDR3 length: 16 residues. As DNA, the CDR3 is TGTGCCAGCAGTTACAGGGCAAATCTCCCTAACACTGAAGCTTTCTTT. This sequence encodes CASSYRANLPNTEAFF.

The count of this clone is one. The chain recombines TRBV6-4 with TRBJ1-4; 8 bases agree with TRBD1. V trimming: 4 bases; J trimming: 7 bases; junction bases outside the gene matches: 8. This CDR3 spans 15 amino acids. Germline V gene sequence: CDR1 MRHNA, CDR2 SNTAGT. CDR3 bases: TGTGCCAGCAGTGCCAGGGGGCGAGAAGGTGAAAAACTGTTTTTT. Its protein is CASSARGREGEKLFF.

In this sample, this clone turned up a few times. The rearrangement joins TRBV7-8 to TRBJ2-2; D may be TRBD2 (6 bases). Trimming shortened V by 1 base and J by 0 bases, and 12 bases separated the two germline ends. The CDR3 has 17 amino acids. Germline loops: CDR1 SGHVS, CDR2 FQNEAQ. CDR3 loop: CASSLVASATNTGELFF. The CDR3 DNA is TGTGCCAGCAGCTTAGTGGCTAGCGCGACGAACACCGGGGAGCTGTTTTTT.

The V gene is TRBV30, the J gene TRBJ2-7; 11 nucleotides match TRBD2. The CDR3 loop spans 15 amino acids. The V gene end was trimmed by 0 bases and the J gene end by 2 bases; junction bases not matched to a gene: 3. Per the germline V gene, CDR1 is GTSNPN and CDR2 is SVGIG (reference sequence). The CDR3 loop is CAWSVLAGGPYEQYF. The CDR3 DNA follows: TGTGCCTGGAGTGTTCTAGCGGGGGGACCCTACGAGCAGTACTTC.